These T cell receptor beta chains were read from a single sample in a study of identical twins. TCRdb independently ran MiXCR on the 5' RACE reads; one entry per CDR3 protein. The data hold some 660,000 distinct CDR3 sequences, with around 8.6% observed a single time. The sample was also linked to a second study, of yellow fever vaccine responses in identical twins.

Sequencing was carried out using PBMCs. The receptors originated from a woman under 30 in good health. Both conserved end residues are part of each CDR3. A D gene is named only where the DNA matches it firmly.

d_call j_call cdr3_length v_call cdr3_aa
TRBD1 TRBJ1-1 15 TRBV6-5 CASSYTRGSGTEAFF
TRBD1 TRBJ2-7 14 TRBV27 CASSSRQGTYEQYF
. TRBJ2-3 13 TRBV28 CASSLRVADTQYF
. TRBJ2-3 13 TRBV19 CASSIALVDTQYF
. TRBJ2-7 15 TRBV2 CASSDLAQSSYEQYF
. TRBJ1-2 11 TRBV29-1 CSVEIGYGYTF
TRBD2 TRBJ2-5 16 TRBV20-1 CSARASGRAQQETQYF
TRBD2 TRBJ2-7 16 TRBV28 CASQGTGLAGNYEQYF
. TRBJ2-1 12 TRBV28 CASTYRDNEQFF
. TRBJ2-3 16 TRBV28 CASKWGRARRTDTQYF
TRBD1 TRBJ2-3 15 TRBV5-1 CASDTGQHNTDTQYF
. TRBJ1-4 16 TRBV7-9 CASSLVEQPLNEKLFF
TRBD2 TRBJ2-1 15 TRBV24-1 CATSPELAGGHEQFF
. TRBJ1-2 12 TRBV12-3/TRBV12-4 CASSFTVDGYTF
TRBD2 TRBJ2-3 16 TRBV12-3/TRBV12-4 CASSSPSGGNTDTQYF
. TRBJ1-1 15 TRBV3-1 CASSQSGQLNTEAFF
TRBD1 TRBJ2-7 14 TRBV29-1 CSVSPGQGHYEQYF
. TRBJ2-1 15 TRBV21-1 CASSNKRHSYNEQFF
. TRBJ2-2 15 TRBV20-1 CSARVGGADTGELFF
. TRBJ1-2 15 TRBV28 CASSLPLASNYGYTF
TRBD1 TRBJ2-1 14 TRBV11-3 CASSLTGIDNEQFF
. TRBJ2-2 16 TRBV7-6 CASSGIFDGLTGELFF
. TRBJ2-2 13 TRBV7-9 CASSLALTGELFF
. TRBJ1-2 14 TRBV3-1 CASSQAPGQYGYTF
. TRBJ2-2 16 TRBV28 CASSFPTQGATGELFF
. TRBJ2-7 14 TRBV6-2/TRBV6-3 CASSYSLRHYEQYF
TRBD2 TRBJ2-3 16 TRBV9 CASSGRLAGDTDTQYF
. TRBJ2-7 13 TRBV6-2/TRBV6-3 CASTGSVHYEQYF